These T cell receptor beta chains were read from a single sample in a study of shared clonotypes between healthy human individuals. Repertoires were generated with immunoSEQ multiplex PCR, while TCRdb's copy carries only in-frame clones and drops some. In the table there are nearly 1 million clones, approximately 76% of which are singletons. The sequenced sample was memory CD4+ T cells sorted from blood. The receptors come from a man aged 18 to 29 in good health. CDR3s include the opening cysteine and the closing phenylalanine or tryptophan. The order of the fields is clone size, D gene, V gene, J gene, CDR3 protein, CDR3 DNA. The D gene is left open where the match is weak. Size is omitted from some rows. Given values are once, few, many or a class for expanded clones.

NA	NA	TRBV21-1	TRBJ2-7	CASSKGRAGGGEQYF	TGTGCCAGCAGCAAAGGACGAGCGGGAGGGGGCGAGCAGTACTTC
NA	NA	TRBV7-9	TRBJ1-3	CASSPDSRSGNTIYF	TGTGCCAGCAGCCCGGACAGCCGCTCTGGAAACACCATATATTTT
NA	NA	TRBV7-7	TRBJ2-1	CASSLSPNNEQFF	TGTGCTAGCAGCTTAAGCCCCAACAATGAGCAGTTCTTC
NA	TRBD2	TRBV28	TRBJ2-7	CASSFAGVAYEQYF	TGTGCCAGCAGTTTTGCGGGGGTGGCCTACGAGCAGTACTTC
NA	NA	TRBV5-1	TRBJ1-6	CASSSGTHNSPLHF	TGCGCCAGCAGCTCCGGGACACATAATTCACCCCTCCACTTT
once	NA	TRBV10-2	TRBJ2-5	CASSDVGHQETQYF	TGCGCCAGCAGTGATGTTGGCCATCAGGAGACCCAGTACTTC
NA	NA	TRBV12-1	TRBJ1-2	CASSLGLRSYGYTF	TGTGCCAGCAGCTTGGGACTGCGATCGTATGGCTACACCTTC
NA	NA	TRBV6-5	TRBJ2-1	CASTLTPEDEQFF	TGTGCCAGCACCCTAACCCCGGAAGATGAGCAGTTCTTC
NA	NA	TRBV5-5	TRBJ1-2	CASRQTLLVGYGYTF	TGTGCCAGCAGACAAACCCTTCTCGTAGGCTATGGCTACACCTTC
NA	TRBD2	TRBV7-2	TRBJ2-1	CASSSTSGYNEQFF	TGTGCCAGCAGCTCGACTAGCGGCTACAATGAGCAGTTCTTC
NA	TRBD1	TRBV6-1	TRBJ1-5	CASSVTGAVSNQPQHF	TGTGCCAGCAGTGTTACAGGGGCGGTGAGCAATCAGCCCCAGCATTTT
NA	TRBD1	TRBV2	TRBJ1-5	CASSAQTRDRGNQPQHF	TGTGCCAGCAGTGCACAGACCCGGGACAGGGGCAATCAGCCCCAGCATTTT
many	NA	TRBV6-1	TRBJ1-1	CASSGTLNTEAFF	TGTGCCAGCTCCGGGACATTGAACACTGAAGCTTTCTTT
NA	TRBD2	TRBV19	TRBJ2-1	CASSSLAGIYNEQFF	TGTGCCAGTAGCTCACTAGCGGGGATTTACAATGAGCAGTTCTTC
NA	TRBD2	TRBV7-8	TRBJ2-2	CASSRAGGLGGELFF	TGTGCCAGCAGCCGAGCGGGAGGCTTAGGCGGGGAGCTGTTTTTT
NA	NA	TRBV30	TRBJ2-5	CACTQRGSRETQYF	TGTGCTTGTACCCAAAGGGGCTCTAGGGAGACCCAGTACTTC
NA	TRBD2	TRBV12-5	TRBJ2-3	CASGLVLGGRGGTDTQYF	TGTGCTAGTGGTTTGGTATTAGGCGGGAGAGGGGGCACAGATACGCAGTATTTT
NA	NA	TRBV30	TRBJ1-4	CAWSSDPKLELFF	TGTGCCTGGAGCTCGGACCCCAAATTGGAACTGTTTTTT
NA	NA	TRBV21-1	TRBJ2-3	CASSRQLTCTDTQYF	TGTGCCAGCAGCCGACAGTTAACGTGCACAGATACGCAGTATTTT
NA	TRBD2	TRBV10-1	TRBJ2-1	CASSPRRTSVESYNEQFF	TGCGCCAGCAGCCCGAGGAGGACTAGCGTCGAGTCCTACAATGAGCAGTTCTTC
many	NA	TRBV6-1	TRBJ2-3	CASSFAGPSTDTQYF	TGTGCCAGCAGTTTCGCAGGTCCTAGCACAGATACGCAGTATTTT
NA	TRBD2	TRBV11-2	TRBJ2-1	CASSQRTSGQNNEQFF	TGTGCCAGCAGCCAAAGGACTAGCGGTCAGAACAATGAGCAGTTCTTC
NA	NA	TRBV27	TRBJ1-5	CASSLSQGRGSNQPQHF	TGTGCCAGCAGTTTATCACAGGGCCGGGGAAGCAATCAGCCCCAGCATTTT
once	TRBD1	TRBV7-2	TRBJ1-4	CASSLRDRVSEKLFF	TGTGCCAGCAGCTTAAGGGACAGGGTGTCTGAAAAACTGTTTTTT
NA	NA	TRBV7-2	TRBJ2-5	CASSLQGETQYF	TGTGCCAGCAGCTTACAGGGAGAGACCCAGTACTTC
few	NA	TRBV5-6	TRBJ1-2	CASSLEHQTYGYTF	TGTGCCAGCAGCTTGGAGCACCAAACCTATGGCTACACCTTC
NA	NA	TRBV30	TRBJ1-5	CAWSVGGSNQPQHF	TGTGCCTGGAGTGTGGGGGGGAGCAATCAGCCCCAGCATTTT
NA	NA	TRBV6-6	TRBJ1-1	CASNVGTNTEAFF	TGTGCCAGCAACGTCGGGACTAACACTGAAGCTTTCTTT
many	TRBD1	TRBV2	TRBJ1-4	CASSGTGGGRNEKLFF	TGTGCCAGCAGTGGGACAGGGGGCGGCCGAAATGAAAAACTGTTTTTT
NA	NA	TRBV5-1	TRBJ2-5	CASSPLVQRGTQYF	TGCGCCAGCAGCCCCTTGGTACAAAGAGGGACCCAGTACTTC
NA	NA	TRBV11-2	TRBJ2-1	CASSFSFEGLNEQFF	TGTGCCAGCAGCTTTTCCTTCGAGGGGTTAAATGAGCAGTTCTTC